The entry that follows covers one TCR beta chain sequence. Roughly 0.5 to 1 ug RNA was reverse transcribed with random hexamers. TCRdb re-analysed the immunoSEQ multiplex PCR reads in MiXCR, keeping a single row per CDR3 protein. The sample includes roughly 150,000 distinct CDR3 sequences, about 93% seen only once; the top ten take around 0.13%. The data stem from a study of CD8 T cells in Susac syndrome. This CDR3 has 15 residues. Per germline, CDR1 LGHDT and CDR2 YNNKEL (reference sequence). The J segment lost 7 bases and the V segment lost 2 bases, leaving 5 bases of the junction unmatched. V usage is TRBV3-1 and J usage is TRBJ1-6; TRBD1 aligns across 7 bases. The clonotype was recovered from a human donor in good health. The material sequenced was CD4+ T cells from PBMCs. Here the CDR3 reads CASSQQQGRNSPLHF. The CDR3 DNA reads TGTGCCAGCAGCCAACAACAGGGGCGGAATTCACCCCTCCACTTT.